This T cell receptor beta chain was found in a study of OX40 agonist ivuxolimab in advanced cancers. Overall study: Patients in dose escalation had liver, melanoma, kidney or head and neck cancers. Participants averaged approximately 60 years of age (range about 23 to 80) and were roughly 80% male.

Method: immunoSEQ multiplex PCR; TCRdb's copy keeps in-frame clones and lacks some. Counted here are 81,000 or so clones, around 90% occurring once; the ten biggest clones make up approximately 0.47%. Germline values: CDR1 SGHRS, CDR2 YFSETQ. Trimming at V came to 4 bases and at J to 5 bases, leaving 3 bases not matched to a gene. The CDR3 totals 13 residues. This sample comprised CD4+ or CD8+ T cells sorted from blood, obtained in a trial of the OX40 agonist ivuxolimab. The receptor was derived from an adult with an advanced solid tumor such as melanoma, head and neck, liver or kidney cancer. V usage is TRBV5-1 and J usage is TRBJ2-1, with 7 bases fitting TRBD1. The DNA of the CDR3 is TGCGCCAGCAGCCGGGACAGAGACAATGAGCAGTTCTTC. Its translation: CASSRDRDNEQFF.